This T cell receptor beta chain derives from a study of blood T cells in healthy people across ages. CDR3 length: 15 amino acids. Germline CDR1 and CDR2: DFQATT and SNEGSKA (reference sequence). V lost 1 base and J lost 9; bases outside the gene matches: 10. Primed by a sample-barcoded 5' primer and a J-beta primer mix, a second PCR proceeded for 7 to 11 cycles. TCRdb processed the 5' RACE reads anew with MiXCR; each CDR3 protein has one entry. The sample holds about 1,400,000 distinct CDR3 sequences, approximately 63% seen once. This sequence joins TRBV20-1 and TRBJ2-1; 9 nucleotides line up with TRBD2. Sequenced input: blood. This receptor was obtained from a man aged 18 to 30 in good health. CDR3 nucleotide sequence: TGCAGTGCTAGAGTCTGGGGGCGGGAGGGGGGTGAGCAGTTCTTC. Translation gives CSARVWGREGGEQFF.